This T cell receptor (beta chain) was profiled in a study of shared clonotypes between healthy human individuals. Whole-study findings and limits: Generally, naive subsets (rather than memory subsets) showed larger estimated richness. For naive CD4 cells, roughly 4.8% of clonotypes were shared across a handful of donors.

Profiled with immunoSEQ multiplex PCR; TCRdb holds only in-frame clones, not every one. The sample consists of just over 2,000,000 clones, over 85% of them appearing once. CDR3 length: 13 amino acids. V gave up 4 bases and J gave up 7 bases; unmatched junction bases: 6. The germline CDR1 and CDR2 sequences are GTSNPN and SVGIG (reference sequence). A word on this clone: Its antigen is undetermined.

Sequenced input: naive CD4+ T cells sorted from blood. Documented subset: CD45RA+ positively selected. The chain combines TRBV30 with TRBJ1-5; 8 nucleotides align to TRBD1. This TCR was recovered from a young man in good health. For the CDR3, the DNA is TGTGCCTGGACAGGGGGCGGAAAGCAGCCCCAGCATTTT. This codes for CAWTGGGKQPQHF.